This is a list of T cell receptor beta chains from one sample in a study of blood T cell repertoires in COVID-19. TCRdb's copy holds only in-frame clones and misses some; the assay was immunoSEQ multiplex PCR. This table has 100,000 to 150,000 clones, under 90% appearing once. Sample: peripheral blood. These receptors were taken from a woman aged 60-75 years with acute or convalescent COVID-19. Both conserved end residues are part of each CDR3. The D gene is left open where the match is weak. Part of the rows lack a size; the others show once, few, many or a class for expanded clones.

size: few
D: .
J: TRBJ1-1
V: TRBV19
DNA: TGTGCCAGTAGTATAGCCCTACAGGGCACTGAAGCTTTCTTT
CDR3: CASSIALQGTEAFF

size: .
D: TRBD2
J: TRBJ2-3
V: TRBV7-2
DNA: TGTGCCAGCAGCTTTTATAGCGGGGGGGCCACAGATACGCAGTATTTT
CDR3: CASSFYSGGATDTQYF

size: .
D: TRBD1
J: TRBJ1-3
V: TRBV5-1
DNA: TGCGCCAGCAGCGTGGACAGGGGATTTGGAAACACCATATATTTT
CDR3: CASSVDRGFGNTIYF

size: many
D: TRBD1
J: TRBJ1-2
V: TRBV9
DNA: TGTGCCAGCAGCCCCTCACCGGACAGGGCTCGCGGCTACACCTTC
CDR3: CASSPSPDRARGYTF

size: .
D: TRBD2
J: TRBJ2-1
V: TRBV11-3
DNA: TGTGCCAGCAGCTTAAGCGGGGGTTACTACAATGAGCAGTTCTTC
CDR3: CASSLSGGYYNEQFF

size: .
D: .
J: TRBJ1-1
V: TRBV2
DNA: TGTGCCAGCAGTATAAGGGGGAACACTGAAGCTTTCTTT
CDR3: CASSIRGNTEAFF

size: .
D: .
J: TRBJ1-2
V: TRBV6-5
DNA: TGTGCCCCAGAATCAGCTAACTATGGCTACACCTTC
CDR3: CAPESANYGYTF

size: .
D: .
J: TRBJ2-5
V: TRBV11-2
DNA: TGTGCCAGCAGCTTAAACAGGGCCGAAGAGACCCAGTACTTC
CDR3: CASSLNRAEETQYF

size: .
D: .
J: TRBJ2-7
V: TRBV2
DNA: TGTGCCAGCCGGAGGGTCTCCTACGAGCAGTACTTC
CDR3: CASRRVSYEQYF

size: few
D: .
J: TRBJ2-2
V: TRBV4-1
DNA: TGCGCCAGCAGCCTAACCCAGCGGGCGAACACCGGGGAGCTGTTTTTT
CDR3: CASSLTQRANTGELFF

size: .
D: .
J: TRBJ1-2
V: TRBV2
DNA: TGTGCCAGCAAGGCGGAGAGCTCTGGCTACACCTTC
CDR3: CASKAESSGYTF

size: .
D: TRBD1
J: TRBJ2-5
V: TRBV11-2
DNA: TGTGCCAGCAGCTCGCACAGGGGGCAAGAGACCCAGTACTTC
CDR3: CASSSHRGQETQYF

size: once
D: TRBD1
J: TRBJ1-2
V: TRBV7-9
DNA: TGTGCCAGCAGCTTCTCTTCTTTCAGGGGGCCAAGAGATGGCTACACCTTC
CDR3: CASSFSSFRGPRDGYTF

size: .
D: .
J: TRBJ1-6
V: TRBV9
DNA: TGTGCCAGCAGCGTAGGCTCGTTGGCTTATTCACCCCTCCACTTT
CDR3: CASSVGSLAYSPLHF

size: .
D: .
J: TRBJ2-5
V: TRBV3-1/TRBV3-2
DNA: TGTGCCAGCAGCCAAGGGGTCGGAGGAGAGACCCAGTACTTC
CDR3: CASSQGVGGETQYF

size: .
D: .
J: TRBJ1-2
V: TRBV4-1
DNA: TGCGCCAGCAGCCAAGTACCCCCCTCGGGAGGCTACACCTTC
CDR3: CASSQVPPSGGYTF

size: .
D: .
J: TRBJ1-1
V: TRBV30
DNA: TGTGCCTGGAGTGGGCTCGGGAGCTCCGCCATGAACACTGAAGCTTTCTTT
CDR3: CAWSGLGSSAMNTEAFF

size: .
D: TRBD2
J: TRBJ2-3
V: TRBV2
DNA: TGTGCCAGCAGCCAACTAGCGGTTAGCACAGATACGCAGTATTTT
CDR3: CASSQLAVSTDTQYF

size: .
D: .
J: TRBJ1-1
V: TRBV7-2
DNA: TGTGCCAGCAGCTTAGCGCTGGGGAGGGACACTGAAGCTTTCTTT
CDR3: CASSLALGRDTEAFF

size: .
D: TRBD1
J: TRBJ2-1
V: TRBV2
DNA: TGTGCCAGCAGTGATTACGCCAGACAGGGGAGGAATGAGCAGTTCTTC
CDR3: CASSDYARQGRNEQFF

size: .
D: .
J: TRBJ1-4
V: TRBV6-1
DNA: TGTGCCAGCAGTGAACTTAGCACAGGGAGTGAAAAACTGTTTTTT
CDR3: CASSELSTGSEKLFF

size: once
D: TRBD1
J: TRBJ1-1
V: TRBV27
DNA: TGTGCCAGCAGTTTCGACAGGGTGGACTTGAACACTGAAGCTTTCTTT
CDR3: CASSFDRVDLNTEAFF

size: .
D: TRBD1
J: TRBJ1-1
V: TRBV5-1
DNA: TGCGCCAGCAGCCCAAGAGAAGGACAGGGATGGAACACTGAAGCTTTCTTT
CDR3: CASSPREGQGWNTEAFF

size: .
D: .
J: TRBJ2-7
V: TRBV5-1
DNA: TGCGCCAGCAGCTTGAATTCTTACGAGCAGTACTTC
CDR3: CASSLNSYEQYF

size: .
D: .
J: TRBJ1-1
V: TRBV27
DNA: TGTGCCAGCAAGTCTGACAAGGCCCCTCTGATGAACACTGAAGCTTTCTTT
CDR3: CASKSDKAPLMNTEAFF

size: .
D: .
J: TRBJ1-3
V: TRBV25-1
DNA: TGTGCCAGCAGTGATGCGGGCCCCACAAACACCATATATTTT
CDR3: CASSDAGPTNTIYF

size: .
D: .
J: TRBJ2-7
V: TRBV27
DNA: TGTGCCAGCCGCGGACAGTCTAACTACGAGCAGTACTTC
CDR3: CASRGQSNYEQYF

size: .
D: TRBD2
J: TRBJ2-1
V: TRBV5-1
DNA: TGCGCCAGCAGCCGGGGACTAGCGGTGACCTCCTACAATGAGCAGTTCTTC
CDR3: CASSRGLAVTSYNEQFF

size: .
D: TRBD2
J: TRBJ2-2
V: TRBV5-1
DNA: TGCGCCAGCAGCGGGGGACTAGCGGGGAAGAACACCGGGGAGCTGTTTTTT
CDR3: CASSGGLAGKNTGELFF

size: .
D: .
J: TRBJ1-2
V: TRBV12-5
DNA: TGTGCTAGTGGCCTACCGGGTCCCTATGGCTACACCTTC
CDR3: CASGLPGPYGYTF

size: .
D: .
J: TRBJ1-1
V: TRBV18
DNA: TGTGCCAGCTCACCACGGAGGCCAGGGGCAGACACTGAAGCTTTCTTT
CDR3: CASSPRRPGADTEAFF

size: .
D: .
J: TRBJ1-3
V: TRBV4-1
DNA: TGCGCCAGCAGCCTTGGGGAGGACGACGGAAACACCATATATTTT
CDR3: CASSLGEDDGNTIYF

size: .
D: TRBD2
J: TRBJ2-5
V: TRBV7-9
DNA: TGTGCCAGCAGCCCTCCGGGGGGGGGAGAGACCCAGTACTTC
CDR3: CASSPPGGGETQYF

size: .
D: .
J: TRBJ1-4
V: TRBV2
DNA: TGTGCCAGCAGTAGCGGGACTAATGAAAAACTGTTTTTT
CDR3: CASSSGTNEKLFF

size: once
D: TRBD1
J: TRBJ1-2
V: TRBV6-5
DNA: TGTGCCAGCAGGACAGGGGGCTATGGCTACACCTTC
CDR3: CASRTGGYGYTF

size: .
D: .
J: TRBJ1-1
V: TRBV29-1
DNA: TGCAGCGTGTTGCGTGGTCCGAACACTGAAGCTTTCTTT
CDR3: CSVLRGPNTEAFF

size: .
D: .
J: TRBJ1-2
V: TRBV9
DNA: TGTGCCAGCAGCGTTCTCAGTTCTAACTATGGCTACACCTTC
CDR3: CASSVLSSNYGYTF

size: .
D: .
J: TRBJ2-6
V: TRBV18
DNA: TGTGCCAGCTCACCTACTTCCGGGATACCACCTGGGGCCAACGTCCTGACTTTC
CDR3: CASSPTSGIPPGANVLTF

size: .
D: .
J: TRBJ1-4
V: TRBV19
DNA: TGTGCCAGTACCCCAGGGATGGGACTGCTAAATGAAAAACTGTTTTTT
CDR3: CASTPGMGLLNEKLFF

size: .
D: .
J: TRBJ1-1
V: TRBV5-5
DNA: TGTGCCAGCAGCTTCTCTACGAACACTGAAGCTTTCTTT
CDR3: CASSFSTNTEAFF

size: .
D: .
J: TRBJ1-2
V: TRBV7-9
DNA: TGTGCCAGCAGCTTAGATACATCTGGCTACACCTTC
CDR3: CASSLDTSGYTF

size: .
D: .
J: TRBJ1-4
V: TRBV19
DNA: TGTGCCAGTAGTGAGGCGGAAACTACTAATGAAAAACTGTTTTTT
CDR3: CASSEAETTNEKLFF

size: .
D: .
J: TRBJ2-7
V: TRBV19
DNA: TGTGCCAGTAGTATCCAGACGAGGTCCTACGAGCAGTACTTC
CDR3: CASSIQTRSYEQYF

size: .
D: .
J: TRBJ1-1
V: TRBV4-2
DNA: TGTGCCAGCAGCCAAGACAGGGAACTTTGGAACACTGAAGCTTTCTTT
CDR3: CASSQDRELWNTEAFF

size: .
D: TRBD1
J: TRBJ2-1
V: TRBV27
DNA: TGTGCCAGCAGTTTTAATCCGGGACAGGCAATCTCCTACAATGAGCAGTTCTTC
CDR3: CASSFNPGQAISYNEQFF

size: .
D: .
J: TRBJ1-2
V: TRBV7-9
DNA: TGTGCCAGCAGTCCCCCTGTGGCAGTCGATTATGGCTACACCTTC
CDR3: CASSPPVAVDYGYTF

size: .
D: .
J: TRBJ1-5
V: TRBV6-5
DNA: TGTGCCAGCAGACTTAGCCCCGTGACAGGGCCCCAGCATTTT
CDR3: CASRLSPVTGPQHF

size: few
D: .
J: TRBJ1-1
V: TRBV30
DNA: TGTGCCTGGAAGTACGGTGTAACTTTCTTT
CDR3: CAWKYGVTFF

size: .
D: .
J: TRBJ2-1
V: TRBV6-1
DNA: TGTGCCAGCAGTGAAGGTGCACAAACCCAGTTCTTC
CDR3: CASSEGAQTQFF